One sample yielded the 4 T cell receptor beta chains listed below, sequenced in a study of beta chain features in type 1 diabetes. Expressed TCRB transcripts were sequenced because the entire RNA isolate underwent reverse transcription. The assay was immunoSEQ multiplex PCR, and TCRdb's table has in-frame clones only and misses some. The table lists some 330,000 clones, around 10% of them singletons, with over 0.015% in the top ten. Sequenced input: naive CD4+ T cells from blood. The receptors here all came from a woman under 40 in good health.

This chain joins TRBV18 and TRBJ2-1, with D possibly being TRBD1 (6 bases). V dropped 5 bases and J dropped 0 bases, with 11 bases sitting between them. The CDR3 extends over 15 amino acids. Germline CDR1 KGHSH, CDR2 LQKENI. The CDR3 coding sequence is TGTGCCAGCTCAACCGGACAGAGCTCCTACAATGAGCAGTTCTTC. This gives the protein CASSTGQSSYNEQFF.

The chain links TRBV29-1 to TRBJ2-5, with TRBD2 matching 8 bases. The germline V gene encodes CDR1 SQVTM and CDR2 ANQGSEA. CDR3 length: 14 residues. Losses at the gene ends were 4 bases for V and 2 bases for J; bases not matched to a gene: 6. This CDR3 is CSVAPGGVQETQYF. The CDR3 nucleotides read TGCAGCGTTGCTCCGGGAGGGGTGCAAGAGACCCAGTACTTC.

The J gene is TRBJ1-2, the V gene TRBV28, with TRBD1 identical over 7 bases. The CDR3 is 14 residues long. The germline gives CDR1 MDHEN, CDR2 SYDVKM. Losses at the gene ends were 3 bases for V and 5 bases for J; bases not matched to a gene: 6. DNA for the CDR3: TGTGCCAGCAGTTTGGCGACAGGGAGATATGGCTACACCTTC. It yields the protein CASSLATGRYGYTF.

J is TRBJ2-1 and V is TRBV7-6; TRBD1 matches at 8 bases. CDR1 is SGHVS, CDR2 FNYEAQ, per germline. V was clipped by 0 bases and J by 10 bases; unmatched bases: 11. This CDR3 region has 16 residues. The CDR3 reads CASSLALGTGQFEQFF. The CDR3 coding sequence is TGTGCCAGCAGCTTAGCTTTGGGGACAGGACAGTTCGAGCAGTTCTTC.